What follows are 15 T cell receptor beta chains derived from one specimen sequenced in a study of metastatic and nonmetastatic thyroid tumors. Thyroid surgery was performed in patients who had received no treatment beforehand. TCRdb reanalyzed the PCR reads via MiXCR. Of approximately 15,000 clones listed, around 20% were seen once; the top ten hold more than 10%. Sequences were obtained from tumor tissue. The receptors come from a female donor with papillary thyroid cancer or a benign thyroid nodule (not recorded which). Some clones in this sample may be carry-over from other donors' samples.

This clone has at least ten counts. The V gene is TRBV29-1, the J gene TRBJ2-5; 9 nucleotides agree with TRBD1. Looked up from germline, CDR1 is SQVTM and CDR2 is ANQGSEA. The CDR3 sequence is 14 residues long. V dropped 0 bases and J dropped 5; count of bases not matched to a gene: 4. CDR3 protein: CSVEDRDRVETQYF. CDR3 coding DNA: TGCAGCGTTGAAGATCGGGACAGGGTGGAGACCCAGTACTTC.

The chain uses TRBV6-5 and TRBJ2-2; no firm D call. V gave up 2 bases and J gave up 3 bases, with 4 bases separating them. The CDR3 is made up of 13 amino acids. Germline V gives CDR1 MNHEY, CDR2 SVGAGI. CDR3 sequence (DNA): TGTGCCAGCAGTTACGTGGACACCGGGGAGCTGTTTTTT. This codes for CASSYVDTGELFF.

This clone is medium-sized within its sample. The rearrangement uses TRBV15 and TRBJ2-7, with 10 bases that match TRBD2. The CDR3 extends over 15 amino acids. Germline V gene lookup returns CDR1 LNHNV and CDR2 YYDKDF (reference sequence). The ends lost 3 bases at V and 2 bases at J; junction bases unmatched: 4. CDR3 DNA sequence: TGTGCCACCAGCAGGGGAGCGGGAGGGCCCTACGAGCAGTACTTC. It translates to CATSRGAGGPYEQYF. The entire variable domain, with the rest obtained from reference TRBV15 and TRBJ2-7, is as follows: DAMVIQNPRYQVTQFGKPVTLSCSQTLNHNVMYWYQQKSSQAPKLLFHYYDKDFNNEADTPDNFQSRRPNTSFCFLDIRSPGLGDTAMYLCATSRGAGGPYEQYFGPGTRLTVT.

The chain employs TRBV19 and TRBJ2-6, with no clear D. CDR3 length equals 13 residues. V was clipped by 2 bases and J by 10 bases, with 9 bases between them. Germline V gene lookup returns CDR1 LNHDA and CDR2 SQIVND (reference sequence). The CDR3 sequence is CASSIFGQNVLTF. The CDR3 DNA follows: TGTGCCAGTAGTATATTCGGCCAGAACGTCCTGACTTTC.

This clone was counted many times. The chain combines TRBV3-1 with TRBJ2-5, with a weak D call TRBD1 (6 bases). The CDR3 consists of 14 residues. Trimming removed 4 bases at V and 2 bases at J, with 11 bases between. Per germline, CDR1 LGHDT and CDR2 YNNKEL (reference sequence). The CDR3 protein is CASSPRGPQETQYF. DNA for the CDR3: TGTGCCAGCAGCCCCAGGGGCCCTCAAGAGACCCAGTACTTC.

This clone was seen ten or more times. The rearrangement joins TRBV18 to TRBJ2-1; no clear D. V was trimmed by 2 bases and J by 8 bases, leaving 4 bases between them. The CDR3 consists of 11 residues. Per the germline V gene, CDR1 is KGHSH and CDR2 is LQKENI. The CDR3 is CASSPLDEQFF. The CDR3, as DNA: TGTGCCAGCTCACCATTGGATGAGCAGTTCTTC.

The V call is TRBV20-1, the J call TRBJ1-1; TRBD1 is a possible D gene (5 bases). The CDR3 has 13 residues. The germline gives CDR1 DFQATT, CDR2 SNEGSKA (reference sequence). V was pared by 0 bases and J by 11 bases, with 16 bases between. The CDR3 bases are TGCAGTGCTAGAGATCCCTACCTCCGGGACGCTTTCTTT. Its translation is CSARDPYLRDAFF.

This clone was counted only a few times. The chain is built from TRBV2 and TRBJ1-1, with a weak D call TRBD1 (5 bases). The CDR3 length is 13 residues. Trimming shortened V by 5 bases and J by 1 base, and 8 bases separated the two germline ends. In germline, CDR1 is SNHLY, CDR2 FYNNEI. DNA of the CDR3: TGTGCCAGCAGTTACGACAGGAACACTGAAGCTTTCTTT. It is translated as CASSYDRNTEAFF. The full variable domain, rest sourced from reference TRBV2 and TRBJ1-1, is EPEVTQTPSHQVTQMGQEVILRCVPISNHLYFYWYRQILGQKVEFLVSFYNNEISEKSEIFDDQFSVERPDGSNFTLKIRSTKLEDSAMYFCASSYDRNTEAFFGQGTRLTVV.

CDR3 residues: CASSVAGGESTDTQYF. Here the CDR3 DNA reads TGTGCCAGCAGCGTAGCCGGGGGGGAGAGCACAGATACGCAGTATTTT. The gene calls are TRBV9 and TRBJ2-3; 8 nucleotides match TRBD2. The CDR3 consists of 16 residues. CDR1 is SGDLS, CDR2 YYNGEE, per germline. V dropped 0 bases and J dropped 0; count of bases not matched to a gene: 3.

This clone is labeled as medium-sized. The chain employs TRBV19 and TRBJ2-7; TRBD2 is a possible D gene (5 bases). CDR3 size: 14 residues. Trimming took off 1 base at V and 4 bases at J, with 11 bases between the two ends. Germline CDR1 reads LNHDA; CDR2 reads SQIVND (reference sequence). In DNA form, the CDR3 reads TGTGCCAGTAGTATAGTGGGAGCAGATTACGAGCAGTACTTC. It codes for CASSIVGADYEQYF.

The chain links TRBV18 to TRBJ2-2; 8 nucleotides line up with TRBD2. The CDR3 covers 17 residues. The germline V gene has CDR1 KGHSH and CDR2 LQKENI. Unmatched junction bases numbered 9, after V lost 3 bases and J lost 3 bases. CDR3 sequence reads: CASSPSGLACDTGELFF. CDR3 coding DNA: TGTGCCAGCTCACCTAGCGGACTAGCCTGCGACACCGGGGAGCTGTTTTTT.

By share, this clone counts as medium-sized (0.01 to 0.1%). J is TRBJ2-4 and V is TRBV27, with a weak D call TRBD2 (5 bases). The CDR3 sequence is 12 residues long. From germline, CDR1 is MNHEY and CDR2 SMNVEV (reference sequence). Trimming shortened V by 5 bases and J by 9 bases, and 11 bases separated the two germline ends. CDR3 region: CASSPPRGIQYF. The CDR3 bases are TGTGCCAGCAGTCCCCCCCGGGGCATTCAGTACTTC.

V gene TRBV15 combines with J gene TRBJ2-7; either TRBD1 or TRBD2 may fit D (5 bases each). V was shortened by 4 bases and J by 2 bases, with 15 bases between the two germline ends. Looked up from germline, CDR1 is LNHNV and CDR2 is YYDKDF (reference sequence). The CDR3 sequence is 15 residues long. The CDR3 protein is CATSMGAAGPYEQYF. In DNA, the CDR3 is TGTGCCACCAGCATGGGAGCGGCAGGGCCCTACGAGCAGTACTTC.

This clone showed up many times. Within the sample, other DNA sequences also encode this same CDR3. CDR3 protein: CASSVLGATEAFF. For the CDR3, the DNA is TGTGCCAGCAGTGTCTTAGGGGCCACTGAAGCTTTCTTT. The chain couples TRBV27 to TRBJ1-1; D is perhaps TRBD1 (5 bases). The V gene lost 5 bases and the J gene lost 4 bases, with 11 bases spanning the gap. CDR3 size: 13 residues. Germline V gene lookup returns CDR1 MNHEY and CDR2 SMNVEV (reference sequence).

This clone has a handful of counts. This chain uses TRBV6-1 with TRBJ2-5; D not resolved. Germline V gives CDR1 MNHNS, CDR2 SASEGT. The CDR3 is 13 residues long. Trimming left V 7 bases short and J 4 bases short, with 13 bases between. DNA for the CDR3: TGTGCCAGCAAAGAGGCGATGGGAGAGACCCAGTACTTC. It translates to CASKEAMGETQYF.